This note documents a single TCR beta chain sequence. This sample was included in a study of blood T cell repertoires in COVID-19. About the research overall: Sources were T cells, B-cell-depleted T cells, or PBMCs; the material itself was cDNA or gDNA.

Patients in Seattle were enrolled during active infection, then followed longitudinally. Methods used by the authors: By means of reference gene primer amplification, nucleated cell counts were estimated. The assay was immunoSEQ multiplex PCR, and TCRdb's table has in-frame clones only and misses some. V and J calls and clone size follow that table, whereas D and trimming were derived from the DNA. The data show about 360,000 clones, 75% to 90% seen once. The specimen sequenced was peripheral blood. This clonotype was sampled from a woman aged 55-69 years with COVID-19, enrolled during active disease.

The CDR3 loop reads CASSLAAGGTYEQYF. The CDR3 bases are TGTGCCAGCAGCTTAGCGGCAGGGGGTACCTACGAGCAGTACTTC. The chain couples TRBV13 to TRBJ2-7; TRBD1 matches 7 bases. With 1 base clipped from V and 2 bases from J, the junction kept 5 bases outside the gene matches. This CDR3 is 15 amino acids long. Germline V lookup: CDR1 PRHDT, CDR2 FYEKMQ (reference sequence). The full variable domain, completed using reference TRBV13 and TRBJ2-7, is AAGVIQSPRHLIKEKRETATLKCYPIPRHDTVYWYQQGPGQDPQFLISFYEKMQSDKGSIPDRFSAQQFSDYHSELNMSSLELGDSALYFCASSLAAGGTYEQYFGPGTRLTVT.